The 22 T cell receptor beta chains presented below share a single source sample, sequenced in a study of T cell responses to AZD1222 COVID-19 vaccine. Data came from immunoSEQ multiplex PCR; TCRdb stores just in-frame clones and leaves some out. The sample shows about 200,000 clones, under 95% of them seen only once. The sample here was peripheral blood, taken 28 days after the second AZD1222 dose. Receptors were obtained from an adult who received the AZD1222 COVID-19 vaccine.

This chain links TRBV7-6 with TRBJ2-1; 8 bases are shared with TRBD2. Trimming took 4 bases from V and 2 from J; bases not matched to a gene: 10. This CDR3 spans 17 amino acids. CDR1 and CDR2 from the germline V gene are SGHVS and FNYEAQ. CDR3 nucleotides: TGTGCCAGCAGCTCCACTAGGGCGGGGGGTACCTACAATGAGCAGTTCTTC. Translating it yields CASSSTRAGGTYNEQFF.

The chain employs TRBV14 and TRBJ2-2, with D possibly matching TRBD2 (6 bases). Trimming shortened V by 6 bases and J by 4 bases, and 15 bases separated the two germline ends. The CDR3 is made up of 15 amino acids. Germline lookup yields CDR1 SGHDN and CDR2 FVKESK. The CDR3 nucleotides read TGTGCCAGCAGTCGCGGGGTGGGAGGCACCGGGGAGCTGTTTTTT. Protein product: CASSRGVGGTGELFF.

V is TRBV27 and J is TRBJ2-7; 8 positions match TRBD1. The CDR3 length is 14 residues. CDR1 MNHEY and CDR2 SMNVEV come from the germline V gene (reference sequence). With V trimmed by 6 bases and J by 3 bases, 7 bases remained unmatched. The CDR3 region is CASRGTGALYEQYF. CDR3 DNA: TGTGCCAGCAGGGGGACAGGAGCACTCTACGAGCAGTACTTC.

The V call is TRBV5-4, the J call TRBJ2-3; 10 bases match TRBD2. J gave up 1 base and V 4 bases, and 6 bases lay outside the gene matches. The CDR3 covers 16 residues. Germline CDR1 is SGHNT and CDR2 is YYREEE (reference sequence). The chain's CDR3 is CASSRDLAGGTDTQYF. The CDR3 nucleotides read TGTGCCAGCAGCCGCGACCTAGCGGGGGGCACAGATACGCAGTATTTT.

The sample holds one count of this clone. The V call is TRBV5-5, the J call TRBJ2-3; TRBD2 matches at 11 bases. This CDR3 contains 15 residues. Germline CDR1 SGHKS, CDR2 YYEKEE (reference sequence). After removal of 3 bases from V and 5 bases from J, the junction contained 5 bases not matched to a gene. The CDR3 sequence: CASSSRGLAGDTQYF. In DNA form, the CDR3 reads TGTGCCAGCAGCTCAAGAGGACTAGCGGGAGATACGCAGTATTTT.

The genes are TRBV6-5 and TRBJ2-7; D is tentatively TRBD1 or TRBD2 (7 bases each). CDR3 length equals 15 residues. Deletions cut 6 bases from V and 4 bases from J, with 19 bases between. Germline CDR1 MNHEY, CDR2 SVGAGI. DNA for the CDR3: TGTGCCAGCAGGAGAGCGGGACAGTCCCTATACGAGCAGTACTTC. Its protein product is CASRRAGQSLYEQYF.

The sample holds one count of this clone. The chain combines TRBV10-1 with TRBJ1-3; D unresolved. V lost 4 bases and J 0 bases, leaving 7 bases between the germline ends. Germline assignment: CDR1 WNHNN and CDR2 SYGVQD (reference sequence). The CDR3 runs 14 residues. The CDR3 protein is CASSARSSGNTIYF. The CDR3 nucleotides read TGCGCCAGCAGTGCACGGAGCTCTGGAAACACCATATATTTT.

The CDR3 loop is CASTPNAAGRGTEAFF. CDR3 DNA: TGTGCCAGCACCCCAAACGCGGCGGGCCGGGGCACTGAAGCTTTCTTT. The chain carries TRBV14 and TRBJ1-1; D gene ambiguous. V was cut by 7 bases and J by 4 bases, with 22 bases left in between. This CDR3 region has 16 residues. Germline assignment: CDR1 SGHDN and CDR2 FVKESK.

V and J are TRBV19 and TRBJ2-7, with TRBD1 matching over 7 bases. The CDR3 has 16 residues. J lost 0 bases, V lost 4 bases, and 9 bases had no gene match. Germline V CDR1 and CDR2: LNHDA, SQIVND (reference sequence). As DNA, the CDR3 is TGTGCCAGTAGTAGCATAATGACAGGGATCTCCTACGAGCAGTACTTC. Its translation is CASSSIMTGISYEQYF. Looking up the rest from reference TRBV19 and TRBJ2-7 gives the full variable domain: DGGITQSPKYLFRKEGQNVTLSCEQNLNHDAMYWYRQDPGQGLRLIYYSQIVNDFQKGDIAEGYSVSREKKESFPLTVTSAQKNPTAFYLCASSSIMTGISYEQYFGPGTRLTVT.

The chain recombines TRBV5-4 with TRBJ1-2; TRBD1 is a possible D gene (5 bases). CDR1 and CDR2 (germline): SGHNT, YYREEE (reference sequence). V dropped 4 bases and J dropped 14 bases, with 24 bases sitting between them. There are 14 residues in the CDR3. CDR3 DNA sequence: TGTGCCAGCAGCGACCAACCCCTAGACAGTGAAGGGACCTTC. Protein product: CASSDQPLDSEGTF.

The rearrangement uses TRBV5-1 and TRBJ1-1; possible D gene TRBD1, 6 bases. The germline V and J ends were trimmed by 4 bases and 7 bases, with 14 bases remaining between them. This CDR3 is 13 amino acids long. Germline CDR1 reads SGHRS; CDR2 reads YFSETQ. CDR3 in amino acids: CASSLQTGGEAFF. The CDR3 DNA sequence: TGCGCCAGCAGCCTCCAGACAGGAGGTGAAGCTTTCTTT.

The chain links TRBV30 to TRBJ1-4; no definite D call. Germline CDR1 reads GTSNPN; CDR2 reads SVGIG (reference sequence). The CDR3 is 13 amino acids. V lost 4 bases, J lost 7 bases, and 13 bases lay in between. Here the CDR3 reads CAWTTGMGEKLFF. The CDR3, as DNA: TGTGCCTGGACAACTGGGATGGGTGAAAAACTGTTTTTT.

The rearrangement uses TRBV2 and TRBJ1-5; D not certain. CDR1 is SNHLY and CDR2 is FYNNEI in the germline V gene. The CDR3 totals 14 residues. Between the trimmed V and J ends, which lost 3 bases and 2 bases, there was a span of 8 bases. CDR3 in amino acids: CASSEEAGNQPQHF. The CDR3 coding sequence is TGTGCCAGCAGTGAGGAGGCGGGCAATCAGCCCCAGCATTTT. Full variable domain (rest looked up from reference TRBV2 and TRBJ1-5): EPEVTQTPSHQVTQMGQEVILRCVPISNHLYFYWYRQILGQKVEFLVSFYNNEISEKSEIFDDQFSVERPDGSNFTLKIRSTKLEDSAMYFCASSEEAGNQPQHFGDGTRLSIL.

CDR3 sequence reads: CASSQVRVNYGYTF. CDR3 sequence (DNA): TGTGCCAGCAGCCAAGTAAGGGTAAACTATGGCTACACCTTC. The chain joins TRBV3-1 (or the pseudogene TRBV3-2) to TRBJ1-2; unclear D gene. V lost 1 base and J lost 2, with 8 bases in between. The CDR3 is made up of 14 amino acids. Germline V gives CDR1 LGHDT, CDR2 YNNKEL (reference sequence).

This clone was found a few times. V and J are TRBV3-1 (or the pseudogene TRBV3-2) and TRBJ1-1; D unclear. Germline CDR1 LGHDT, CDR2 YNNKEL (reference sequence). The CDR3 has 12 residues. With 1 base removed from V and 7 bases from J, the gap between germline ends came to 7 bases. The CDR3 loop is CASSQAAGEAFF. The CDR3 DNA sequence: TGTGCCAGCAGCCAAGCGGCCGGTGAAGCTTTCTTT.

A single count supports this clone. The J gene is TRBJ1-2, the V gene TRBV11-2, with 9 bases matching TRBD1. The germline V gene has CDR1 SGHAT and CDR2 FQNNGV. CDR3 size: 13 residues. The V and J ends lost 0 bases and 8 bases, in that order; junction bases with no gene match: 1. The CDR3 nucleotides are TGTGCCAGCAGCTTAGAAGACAGGGGGGGCTACACCTTC. Translating gives CASSLEDRGGYTF.

The rearrangement uses TRBV6-5 and TRBJ2-1; 12 bases are shared with TRBD2. Per germline, CDR1 MNHEY and CDR2 SVGAGI. The CDR3 is 15 amino acids. The V gene end was trimmed by 6 bases and the J gene end by 7 bases; junction bases not matched to a gene: 7. CDR3 protein: CASRRTSGIVNEQFF. CDR3 bases: TGTGCCAGCAGACGGACTAGCGGGATAGTTAATGAGCAGTTCTTC.

The J gene is TRBJ1-2, the V gene TRBV5-1; D gene ambiguous. The V gene's germline CDR1 is SGHRS and CDR2 YFSETQ. Trimming took 0 bases from V and 2 from J, leaving 5 bases between them. The CDR3 sequence is 13 residues long. The CDR3 DNA reads TGCGCCAGCAGCTTGGGGTCAAACTATGGCTACACCTTC. Translated: CASSLGSNYGYTF. Using reference TRBV5-1 and TRBJ1-2 for the parts outside the CDR3, the full variable domain is KAGVTQTPRYLIKTRGQQVTLSCSPISGHRSVSWYQQTPGQGLQFLFEYFSETQRNKGNFPGRFSGRQFSNSRSEMNVSTLELGDSALYLCASSLGSNYGYTFGSGTRLTVV.

The rearrangement links TRBV18 to TRBJ2-3, with a possible D match to TRBD1 (6 bases). V was pared by 5 bases and J by 3 bases, with 18 bases between. The length of the CDR3 is 16 residues. The germline V gene has CDR1 KGHSH and CDR2 LQKENI. Here the CDR3 reads CASSTNIGQSTDTQYF. The CDR3 nucleotides read TGTGCCAGCTCAACAAACATCGGACAGAGTACAGATACGCAGTATTTT.

The V and J genes are TRBV7-8 and TRBJ2-3; 11 positions agree with TRBD2. CDR3 length: 16 amino acids. V lost 4 bases to trimming and J lost 7 bases; unmatched junction nucleotides: 10. Germline V lookup: CDR1 SGHVS, CDR2 FQNEAQ. This chain's CDR3 is CASSSAGTSGFHTQYF. The CDR3 region has the DNA TGTGCCAGCAGCTCCGCGGGGACTAGCGGATTTCATACGCAGTATTTT.

For this clone: One end of the junction fails to match germline, which may point to a read error. The DNA of the CDR3 is TGTGCCAGCAGTCAAGGGGGGTACGGTGAAGCTTTCTTT. Encoded protein: CASSQGGYGEAFF. J is TRBJ1-1 and V is TRBV14; a possible D gene is TRBD1 (6 bases). Germline loops: CDR1 SGHDN, CDR2 FVKESK. CDR3 length equals 13 residues.

The V and J genes are TRBV14 and TRBJ1-2; D unclear. From germline, CDR1 is SGHDN and CDR2 FVKESK. The CDR3 covers 12 residues. Between the trimmed V and J ends, which lost 5 bases and 0 bases, there was a span of 4 bases. The CDR3 coding sequence is TGTGCCAGCAGCGGGGCTAACTATGGCTACACCTTC. This encodes CASSGANYGYTF.